These 18 T cell receptor beta chains share one sample of origin, sequenced in a study. In TCRdb, the RT-PCR reads were re-called with MiXCR into one record per CDR3 protein. Here the sample spans around 700,000 distinct CDR3 sequences, approximately 15% being singletons. The sequenced sample was memory CD4+ T cells from blood. The receptor set was obtained from a female donor in good health, serving as a healthy control.

The sample holds a few counts of this clonotype. The chain has TRBV11-1 and TRBJ2-5; D unclear. Germline V lookup: CDR1 SGHAT, CDR2 FQDESV (reference sequence). This CDR3 is built from 14 residues. With 3 bases removed from V and 1 base from J, the gap between germline ends came to 9 bases. The CDR3 reads CASSFFESQETQYF. CDR3 bases: TGTGCCAGCAGCTTTTTCGAGAGCCAAGAGACCCAGTACTTC.

The rearrangement links TRBV6-6 to TRBJ1-4; no clear D gene. V was trimmed by 7 bases and J by 4 bases, leaving 13 bases between them. Germline V gene data show CDR1 as MNHNY and CDR2 as SVGAGI (reference sequence). This CDR3 spans 14 amino acids. The CDR3: CASTPGGLNEKLFF. Here the CDR3 DNA reads TGTGCCAGCACTCCCGGCGGCCTTAATGAAAAACTGTTTTTT.

This clonotype was seen a handful of times. The chain is built from TRBV6-5 and TRBJ1-5; 8 nucleotides align to TRBD1. J was trimmed by 5 bases and V by 5 bases; bases with no gene match: 14. Per germline, CDR1 MNHEY and CDR2 SVGAGI. CDR3 length equals 17 residues. This chain's CDR3 is CASSPTPGRTGHQPQHF. CDR3 sequence (DNA): TGTGCCAGCAGTCCGACCCCGGGACGGACAGGGCATCAGCCCCAGCATTTT.

In this sample, this clonotype turned up a few times. The rearrangement uses TRBV12-3 or TRBV12-4 and TRBJ1-3, with 8 positions matching TRBD1. The CDR3 extends over 17 amino acids. V gave up 3 bases and J gave up 0 bases; unmatched junction bases: 7. CDR3 region: CASSFQGAGNSGNTIYF. CDR3 in DNA: TGTGCCAGCAGTTTCCAGGGGGCCGGGAACTCTGGAAACACCATATATTTT.

The chain is built from TRBV5-1 and TRBJ2-5, with D possibly TRBD1 on 5 matching bases. There are 14 residues in the CDR3. V was clipped by 4 bases and J by 10 bases, with 20 bases between them. Germline assignment: CDR1 SGHRS and CDR2 YFSETQ. CDR3 amino acids: CASSQDSSDIDQYF. CDR3 nucleotide sequence: TGCGCCAGCAGCCAAGATAGTTCGGACATCGACCAGTACTTC.

J is TRBJ2-2 and V is TRBV29-1; TRBD1 matches at 8 bases. V trimming: 5 bases; J trimming: 7 bases; junction bases outside the gene matches: 15. Germline CDR1 reads SQVTM; CDR2 reads ANQGSEA. CDR3 length: 16 amino acids. The CDR3 region has the DNA TGCAGCGTTTCCCACGGGGGCAGGGGGCAAGGCGGGGAGCTGTTTTTT. It codes for CSVSHGGRGQGGELFF.

The rearrangement links TRBV5-1 to TRBJ1-4; D ambiguous. Per the germline V gene, CDR1 is SGHRS and CDR2 is YFSETQ. CDR3 size: 17 residues. The ends were cut back, 4 bases at V and 3 bases at J, with 19 bases in the middle. CDR3 nucleotide sequence: TGCGCCAGCAGCCCAAGCCTTGGAGGGATAGCTAATGAAAAACTGTTTTTT. It specifies CASSPSLGGIANEKLFF.

V usage is TRBV12-3 or TRBV12-4 and J usage is TRBJ2-1; D is undetermined. V was cut by 7 bases and J by 8 bases, with 9 bases left in between. The CDR3 length is 11 residues. The CDR3: CASTPLDEQFF. The CDR3 nucleotides are TGTGCCAGCACCCCTTTAGATGAGCAGTTCTTC.

In its sample, this clonotype was seen many times. The chain links TRBV20-1 to TRBJ2-7; TRBD2 aligns across 7 bases. Losses at the gene ends were 5 bases for V and 2 bases for J; bases not matched to a gene: 12. The CDR3 contains 15 residues. Germline loops: CDR1 DFQATT, CDR2 SNEGSKA (reference sequence). CDR3 bases: TGCAGTGCTCCGCCTCGGACTAGGGGTCCCTACGAGCAGTACTTC. It specifies CSAPPRTRGPYEQYF.

The chain has TRBV7-3 and TRBJ2-1; 10 nucleotides line up with TRBD2. The CDR3 runs 16 residues. V was clipped by 3 bases and J by 4 bases; unmatched bases: 6. The germline V gene encodes CDR1 SGHTA and CDR2 FQGTGA. CDR3 DNA: TGTGCCAGCAGCTTCCGGCTAGCGGGGGATTACAATGAGCAGTTCTTC. Protein product: CASSFRLAGDYNEQFF.

This clonotype turned up a few times. V gene TRBV6-1 combines with J gene TRBJ1-4; 9 positions match TRBD1. V was clipped by 1 base and J by 8 bases; unmatched bases: 5. Germline assignment: CDR1 MNHNS and CDR2 SASEGT. The CDR3 spans 15 residues. CDR3 nucleotides: TGTGCCAGCAGTGAAGAGGGACAGGGTAGGGAAAAACTGTTTTTT. It translates to CASSEEGQGREKLFF.

This clonotype has only a few counts. The V gene is TRBV10-3, the J gene TRBJ2-2, with 10 bases lining up with TRBD1. Looked up from germline, CDR1 is ENHRY and CDR2 is SYGVKD. The V and J ends lost 8 bases and 3 bases, in that order; junction bases with no gene match: 0. The CDR3 consists of 13 residues. CDR3 nucleotides: TGTGCCATCGGACAGGGGGACACCGGGGAGCTGTTTTTT. Amino acids: CAIGQGDTGELFF.

This clonotype has ten or more counts. This sequence joins TRBV5-5 and TRBJ2-5, with 7 bases fitting TRBD2. CDR3 length equals 16 residues. V was pared by 0 bases and J by 2 bases, with 7 bases of the junction left unmatched. Germline V lookup: CDR1 SGHKS, CDR2 YYEKEE (reference sequence). The CDR3 is CASSLAVAGLQETQYF. For the CDR3, the DNA is TGTGCCAGCAGCTTGGCCGTAGCGGGCCTTCAAGAGACCCAGTACTTC. Using reference TRBV5-5 and TRBJ2-5 for the parts outside the CDR3, the full variable domain is DAGVTQSPTHLIKTRGQQVTLRCSPISGHKSVSWYQQVLGQGPQFIFQYYEKEERGRGNFPDRFSARQFPNYSSELNVNALLLGDSALYLCASSLAVAGLQETQYFGPGTRLLVL.

This clonotype was seen repeatedly, ten times or more. The chain employs TRBV20-1 and TRBJ1-5, with 7 bases aligning to TRBD1. Germline CDR1 DFQATT, CDR2 SNEGSKA (reference sequence). The CDR3 covers 12 residues. The ends lost 4 bases at V and 7 bases at J; junction bases unmatched: 4. CDR3 loop: CSATTGYQPQHF. The CDR3 nucleotides read TGCAGTGCTACGACAGGGTACCAGCCCCAGCATTTT.

This clonotype was seen only a few times. The chain employs TRBV5-6 and TRBJ2-3; TRBD1 agrees at 8 bases. Germline CDR1 and CDR2: SGHDT and YYEEEE. V shed 4 bases, J shed 5 bases, and the junction held 15 bases outside the gene matches. CDR3 size: 17 residues. The CDR3 DNA follows: TGTGCCAGCAGCCCTATCATACGACAGGGGATAAGAGATACGCAGTATTTT. This translates into CASSPIIRQGIRDTQYF.

The chain joins TRBV7-2 to TRBJ1-3, with 9 bases matching TRBD1. V was pared by 5 bases and J by 3 bases, with 5 bases of the junction left unmatched. The CDR3 sequence is 15 residues long. The germline V gene encodes CDR1 SGHTA and CDR2 FQGNSA. CDR3 sequence reads: CASSVDRGYGNTIYF. The CDR3 nucleotides are TGTGCCAGCAGCGTAGACAGGGGGTATGGAAACACCATATATTTT.

This clonotype was found many times. The gene calls are TRBV6-5 and TRBJ1-5, with no clear D. Looked up from germline, CDR1 is MNHEY and CDR2 is SVGAGI. CDR3 length: 13 amino acids. V lost 5 bases, J lost 5 bases, and 10 bases lay in between. The CDR3 is CASSHARDQPQHF. Written as DNA, the CDR3 is TGTGCCAGCAGTCATGCCCGGGATCAGCCCCAGCATTTT.

The J gene is TRBJ2-5, the V gene TRBV20-1; the D is unclear. The V gene's germline CDR1 is DFQATT and CDR2 SNEGSKA (reference sequence). This CDR3 spans 12 amino acids. V was cut by 5 bases and J by 9 bases, with 16 bases left in between. The CDR3 nucleotides are TGCAGTGCTCAAACCCTACCGAAGGCCCAGTACTTC. This sequence encodes CSAQTLPKAQYF.